The rows below give T cell receptor beta chains drawn from one sample of a study of tumor-infiltrating lymphocytes in localized non-small cell lung cancer. The method was immunoSEQ multiplex PCR; TCRdb's version includes in-frame clones alone and lacks a portion of them. The sample holds some 15,000 clones, more than 70% seen once. The specimen was uninvolved lung tissue not adjacent to the tumor. All receptors derive from a human donor with non-small cell lung cancer. CDR3s include the opening cysteine and the closing phenylalanine or tryptophan.

length | V | CDR3
15 | TRBV7-9 | CASSLEAGAGNTIYF
13 | TRBV30 | CAWSGGGDSPLHF
13 | TRBV27 | CASRRDISYEQYF
14 | TRBV15 | CATSLAHGPYEQYF
14 | TRBV28 | CASSPSGSIDEQFF
16 | TRBV12-1 | CASSSAIREGRNEQFF
16 | TRBV27 | CASSTSRPGQDNEQFF
12 | TRBV28 | CASSQARDTQYF
16 | TRBV9 | CASSVDLPGVTDTQYF
13 | TRBV7-2 | CASSPDRVNEQFF
13 | TRBV30 | CAWSFGGRQPQHF
13 | TRBV7-7 | CASSLDRGDEQFF
13 | TRBV5-6 | CASSFTEADEQFF
16 | TRBV11-3 | CASSSRLAGGLDTQYF
16 | TRBV7-9 | CASSLGLAEYTGELFF
15 | TRBV5-6 | CASSSGQGRTDTQYF
16 | TRBV5-1 | CASSFILDGTTDTQYF
17 | TRBV2 | CASLPRGGRGYTGELFF